This TCR beta chain was sequenced in a study of CXCR3-negative and CXCR3-positive naive CD8 T cells. Study findings and constraints: Diversity was high in both naive subsets and much lower in memory cells. With respect to TRBV-TRBJ usage, naive CXCR3-negative and CXCR3-positive cells were similar; memory differed. Freshly isolated PBMCs were used in most assays, given partial CXCR3 loss after freezing.

As concerns this clonotype: What it binds is unknown.

Among CD8+ T cells, naive ones were CD45RO-CCR7+CD27+CD95-. With UMI labels, 5' RACE was used to prepare the TRB cDNA libraries. TCRdb reprocessed the 5' RACE reads and stores each CDR3 protein as one record, lacking DNA. The sample is made up of over 80,000 distinct CDR3 sequences, and the top ten hold roughly 1.6% of it. The CDR3 extends over 13 amino acids. The V gene's germline CDR1 is SGHTA and CDR2 FQGTGA. The chain carries TRBV7-3 and TRBJ2-5; TCRdb outputs TRBD2, but without DNA this stays unchecked. The clonotype comes from a human donor in good health. Some clones in this sample may be carry-over from other donors' samples. Sequencing was done on a sample of naive CXCR3- CD8+ T cells from blood. Subset defined: CD45RO-CCR7+CD27+CD95- naive CD8+ T cells lacking CXCR3 (TNR3-). This chain's CDR3 is CASSSPPQETQYF.